This T cell receptor (beta chain) was sequenced during a study of cytomegalovirus exposure and HLA in healthy donors. Notes on the study in general: CMV antigen specificity was confirmed in vitro for three CMV-associated chains. Among TCR beta chains, those listed as cytomegalovirus-associated numbered over 150. A cluster of highly shared sequence variants was likely a sequencing artifact.

PCR amplification relied on 60 Vbeta primers (plus 13 Jbeta primers). Measured with immunoSEQ multiplex PCR; TCRdb has only the in-frame clones, and not every one. Of over 150,000 clones in the sample, around 85% were seen once. On this clone itself: The antigen remains undetermined.

This TCR was sampled from a woman aged 25 to 45 in good health and CMV-seronegative. The specimen was PBMCs.

In DNA form, the CDR3 reads TGTGCCAGCAGCCAAGGACTAGCGGGGGGTCGGCTTAGTAATGAGCAGTTCTTC. This encodes CASSQGLAGGRLSNEQFF. The rearrangement links TRBV14 to TRBJ2-1; 13 bases map to TRBD2. V lost 1 base, J lost 7 bases, and 10 bases stayed unmatched. Germline V gene sequence: CDR1 SGHDN, CDR2 FVKESK. This CDR3 is built from 18 residues.